This paragraph reports one T cell receptor beta chain. Its antigen is unknown. The data are from a study of identical twins. Each CDR3 protein gets one entry after TCRdb re-called the 5' RACE reads with MiXCR. This table has under 800,000 distinct CDR3 sequences, roughly 20% appearing once. Whole-study results and caveats: Those out-of-frame alpha sequences shared by twins showed an excess of low generation probability.

Trimming cost V 5 bases and J 5 bases; bases outside gene matches: 11. Germline values: CDR1 SGHAT, CDR2 FQNNGV. The CDR3 totals 16 residues. A further study also used this sample, focusing on T cells expressing NK-cell markers. That report adds: Obtained from sorted CD3+CD56+NKG2C+, CD3+CD56+NKG2C- and CD3+CD56-NKG2C+ T cells were the TCR beta repertoires. Alpha-beta TCR T cells were the sole sorting target in several experiments, owing to an anti-gamma-delta TCR antibody. These clonotypes, the leaders elsewhere, also led the CD3+CD56-NKG2C+ fraction in four donors.

The receptor comes from a woman aged 18-30 years in good health. The chain has TRBV11-2 and TRBJ2-1, with 8 bases matching TRBD2. What was sequenced was PBMCs. CDR3 amino acids: CASSSPLAGLDNEQFF. The CDR3 DNA is TGTGCCAGCAGCAGCCCCCTAGCGGGCCTGGACAATGAGCAGTTCTTC.